This TCR beta chain was captured in a study of control samples from healthy donors and cancer patients. TCRdb's table, derived via immunoSEQ multiplex PCR, lists solely in-frame clones and lacks some. The sample carries 45,000 to 70,000 clones, about 91% recorded once. The CDR3 has 13 amino acids. The germline V gene encodes CDR1 MNHEY and CDR2 SVGAGI. V lost 6 bases, J lost 4 bases, and 13 bases lay in between. Sample: PBMCs. The source is a man aged 25-45 years with colorectal cancer. V is TRBV6-5 and J is TRBJ2-7; D remains unclear. This chain's CDR3 is CASSADRSYEQYF. CDR3 nucleotide sequence: TGTGCCAGCAGCGCCGATCGGAGTTACGAGCAGTACTTC.